The 2 T cell receptor beta chains reported below all come from one sample, sequenced in a study of T cell repertoires in cytomegalovirus infection. TCRdb reprocessed the reads with MiXCR, giving one entry per CDR3 protein. The table has 100,000 to 150,000 distinct CDR3 sequences, approximately 8.8% seen once; the top ten hold 10%. The source material was PBMCs. These receptors all come from a human donor in good health (CMV status not recorded). Some clones in this sample may be carry-over from other donors' samples.

The V and J genes are TRBV10-3 and TRBJ2-7; D is unresolved. Germline CDR1 and CDR2: ENHRY and SYGVKD. V was cut by 7 bases and J by 3 bases, with 10 bases left in between. The CDR3 is made up of 12 amino acids. The chain's CDR3 is CAINKGGYEQYF. CDR3 coding DNA: TGTGCCATCAACAAAGGTGGCTACGAGCAGTACTTC.

This clonotype was seen many times. The rearrangement links TRBV20-1 to TRBJ1-4; D gene unclear. The ends were cut back, 1 base at V and 3 bases at J, with 15 bases in the middle. CDR1 DFQATT and CDR2 SNEGSKA come from the germline V gene (reference sequence). CDR3 length: 16 residues. The CDR3 nucleotides are TGCAGTGCTAGAGTCACGGAAGGGCGGGCTAATGAAAAACTGTTTTTT. It encodes CSARVTEGRANEKLFF.